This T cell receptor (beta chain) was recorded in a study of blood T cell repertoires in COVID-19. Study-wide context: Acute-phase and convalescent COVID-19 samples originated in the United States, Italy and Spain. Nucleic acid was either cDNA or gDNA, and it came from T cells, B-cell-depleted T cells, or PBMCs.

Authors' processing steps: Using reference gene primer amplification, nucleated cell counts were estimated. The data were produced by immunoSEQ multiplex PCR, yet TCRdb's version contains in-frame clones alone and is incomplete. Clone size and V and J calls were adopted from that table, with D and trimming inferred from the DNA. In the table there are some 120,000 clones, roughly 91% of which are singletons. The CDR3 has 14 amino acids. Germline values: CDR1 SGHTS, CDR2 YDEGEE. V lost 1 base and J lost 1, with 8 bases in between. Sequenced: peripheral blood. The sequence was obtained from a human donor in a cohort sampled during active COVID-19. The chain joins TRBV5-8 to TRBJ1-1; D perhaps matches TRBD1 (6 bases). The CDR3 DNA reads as TGTGCCAGCAGCTTGACCAGGGGGAACACTGAAGCTTTCTTT. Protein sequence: CASSLTRGNTEAFF.